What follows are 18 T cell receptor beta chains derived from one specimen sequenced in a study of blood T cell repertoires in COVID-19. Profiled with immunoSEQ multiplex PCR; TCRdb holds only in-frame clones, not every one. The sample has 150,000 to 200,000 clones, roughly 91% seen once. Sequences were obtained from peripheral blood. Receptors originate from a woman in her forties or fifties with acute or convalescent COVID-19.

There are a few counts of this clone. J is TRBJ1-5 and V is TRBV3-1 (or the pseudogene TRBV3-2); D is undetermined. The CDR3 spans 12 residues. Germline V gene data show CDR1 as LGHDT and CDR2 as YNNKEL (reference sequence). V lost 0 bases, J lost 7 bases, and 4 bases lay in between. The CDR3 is CASSQDQQPQHF. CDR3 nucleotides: TGTGCCAGCAGCCAAGACCAACAGCCCCAGCATTTT.

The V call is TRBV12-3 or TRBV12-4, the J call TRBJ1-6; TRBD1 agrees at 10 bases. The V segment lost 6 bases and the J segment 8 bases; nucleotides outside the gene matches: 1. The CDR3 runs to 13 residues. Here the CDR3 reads CASRTGGDSPLHF. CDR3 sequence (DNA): TGTGCCAGCAGGACAGGGGGCGATTCACCCCTCCACTTT.

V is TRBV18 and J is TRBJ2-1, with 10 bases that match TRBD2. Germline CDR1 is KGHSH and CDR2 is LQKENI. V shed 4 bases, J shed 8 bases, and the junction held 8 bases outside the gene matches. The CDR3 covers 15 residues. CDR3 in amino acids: CASSRRTSGRDEQFF. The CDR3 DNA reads TGTGCCAGCTCACGACGGACTAGCGGTAGAGATGAGCAGTTCTTC.

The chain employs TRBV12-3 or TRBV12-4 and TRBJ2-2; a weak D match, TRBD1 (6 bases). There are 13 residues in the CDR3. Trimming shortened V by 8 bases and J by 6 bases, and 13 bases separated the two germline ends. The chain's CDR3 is CASFWGLPGELFF. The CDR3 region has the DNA TGTGCCAGCTTCTGGGGGCTACCCGGGGAGCTGTTTTTT.

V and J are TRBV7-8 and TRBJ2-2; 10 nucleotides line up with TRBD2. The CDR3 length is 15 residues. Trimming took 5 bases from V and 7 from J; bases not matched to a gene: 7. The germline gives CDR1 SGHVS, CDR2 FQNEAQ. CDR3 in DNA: TGTGCCAGCAGCCGAGCCCTAGCGGGAGTCGGGGAGCTGTTTTTT. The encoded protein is CASSRALAGVGELFF.

In nucleotides, the CDR3 is TGTGCCAGCAGCCCCACCTGGGGGGGGCGCGACTATGGCTACACCTTC. Translation: CASSPTWGGRDYGYTF. The genes are TRBV7-2 and TRBJ1-2, with D tentatively TRBD1 (6 bases). This CDR3 region has 16 residues. The V gene's germline CDR1 is SGHTA and CDR2 FQGNSA. V lost 5 bases, J lost 3 bases, and 19 bases lay in between.

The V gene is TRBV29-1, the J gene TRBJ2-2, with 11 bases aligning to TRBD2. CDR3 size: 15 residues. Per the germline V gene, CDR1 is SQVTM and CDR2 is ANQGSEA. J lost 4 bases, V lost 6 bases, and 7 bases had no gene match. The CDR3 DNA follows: TGCAGCGTGGACTCCGGGACTAGCGGCACCGGGGAGCTGTTTTTT. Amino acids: CSVDSGTSGTGELFF.

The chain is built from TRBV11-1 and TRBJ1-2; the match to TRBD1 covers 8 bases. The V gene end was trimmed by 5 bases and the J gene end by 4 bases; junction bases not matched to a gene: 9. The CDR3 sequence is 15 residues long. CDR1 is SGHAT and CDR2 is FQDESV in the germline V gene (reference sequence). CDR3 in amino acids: CASSLGQGGFYGYTF. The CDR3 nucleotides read TGTGCCAGCAGCCTTGGACAGGGAGGATTCTATGGCTACACCTTC.

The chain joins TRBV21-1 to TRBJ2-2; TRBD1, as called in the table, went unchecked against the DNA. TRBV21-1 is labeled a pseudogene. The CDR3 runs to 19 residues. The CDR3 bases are TGTGCCAGCAGCAAAGTCAAGAAGGAAACAGGGGGTAACACCGGGGAGCTGTTTTTT. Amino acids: CASSKVKKETGGNTGELFF.

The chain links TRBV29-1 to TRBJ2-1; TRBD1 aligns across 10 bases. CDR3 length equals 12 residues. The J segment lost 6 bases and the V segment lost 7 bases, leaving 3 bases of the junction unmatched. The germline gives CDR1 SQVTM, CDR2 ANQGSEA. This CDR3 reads CSARQGANEQFF. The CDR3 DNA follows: TGCAGCGCTCGACAGGGGGCCAATGAGCAGTTCTTC.

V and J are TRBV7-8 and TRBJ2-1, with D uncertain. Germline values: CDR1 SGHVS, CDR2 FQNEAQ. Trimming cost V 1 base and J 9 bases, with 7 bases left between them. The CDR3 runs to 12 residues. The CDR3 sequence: CASSLEQSEQFF. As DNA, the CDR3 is TGTGCCAGCAGCTTAGAACAGAGTGAGCAGTTCTTC.

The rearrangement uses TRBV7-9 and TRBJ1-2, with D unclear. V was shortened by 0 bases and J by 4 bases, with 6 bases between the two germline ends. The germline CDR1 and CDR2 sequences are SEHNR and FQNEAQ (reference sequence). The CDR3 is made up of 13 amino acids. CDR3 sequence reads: CASSLAGSYGYTF. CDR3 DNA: TGTGCCAGCAGCTTAGCTGGGAGCTATGGCTACACCTTC. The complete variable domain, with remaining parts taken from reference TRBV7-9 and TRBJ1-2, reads DTGVSQNPRHKITKRGQNVTFRCDPISEHNRLYWYRQTLGQGPEFLTYFQNEAQLEKSRLLSDRFSAERPKGSFSTLEIQRTEQGDSAMYLCASSLAGSYGYTFGSGTRLTVV.

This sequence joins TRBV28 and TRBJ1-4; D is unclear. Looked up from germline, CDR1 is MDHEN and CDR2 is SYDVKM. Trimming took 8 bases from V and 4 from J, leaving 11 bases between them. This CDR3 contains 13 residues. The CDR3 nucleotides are TGTGCCAGCCTTCCAGGCTATAATGAAAAACTGTTTTTT. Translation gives CASLPGYNEKLFF.

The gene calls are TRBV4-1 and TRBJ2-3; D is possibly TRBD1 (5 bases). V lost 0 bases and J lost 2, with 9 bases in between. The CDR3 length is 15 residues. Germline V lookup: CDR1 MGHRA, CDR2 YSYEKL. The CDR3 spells CASSQDPGFTDTQYF. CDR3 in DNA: TGCGCCAGCAGCCAAGATCCAGGGTTCACAGATACGCAGTATTTT.

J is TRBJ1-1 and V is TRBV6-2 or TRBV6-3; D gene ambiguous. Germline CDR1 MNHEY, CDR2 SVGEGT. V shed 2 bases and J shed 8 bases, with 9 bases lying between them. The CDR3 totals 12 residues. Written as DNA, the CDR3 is TGTGCCAGCAGTTACGGACTGAAAGAAGCTTTCTTT. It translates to CASSYGLKEAFF.

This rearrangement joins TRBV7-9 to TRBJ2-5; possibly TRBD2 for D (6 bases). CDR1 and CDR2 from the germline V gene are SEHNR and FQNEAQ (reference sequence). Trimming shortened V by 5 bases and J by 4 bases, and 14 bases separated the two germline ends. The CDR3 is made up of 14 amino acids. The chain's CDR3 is CASSAGGEAETQYF. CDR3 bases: TGTGCCAGCAGCGCCGGTGGGGAGGCAGAGACCCAGTACTTC.

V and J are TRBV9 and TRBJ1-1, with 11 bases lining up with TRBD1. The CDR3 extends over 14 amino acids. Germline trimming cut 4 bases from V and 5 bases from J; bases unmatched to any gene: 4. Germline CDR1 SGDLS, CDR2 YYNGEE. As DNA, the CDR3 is TGTGCCAGCAGCCGGGACAGGGGGTCGACTGAAGCTTTCTTT. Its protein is CASSRDRGSTEAFF.

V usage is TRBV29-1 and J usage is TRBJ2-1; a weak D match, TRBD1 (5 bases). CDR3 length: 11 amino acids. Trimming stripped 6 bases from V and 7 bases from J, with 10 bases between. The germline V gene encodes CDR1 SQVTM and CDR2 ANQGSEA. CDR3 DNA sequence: TGCAGCGTCAGGGAACCGAATGAGCAGTTCTTC. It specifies CSVREPNEQFF.